A selection of T cell receptor beta chains follows, all from one sample in a study of T cell responses to AZD1222 COVID-19 vaccine. Sequencing was performed with immunoSEQ multiplex PCR; in TCRdb, only in-frame clones are kept and a portion is missing. The sample lists about 140,000 clones; about 92% were seen once. Sequenced here: peripheral blood, sampled 28 days after the second AZD1222 dose. These receptor sequences come from an adult who received the AZD1222 COVID-19 vaccine. Both conserved end residues are part of each CDR3. D genes are given only for firm matches. Size is stated for part of the rows, as once, few or many counts, or as a class when the clone is expanded.

V gene	D gene	clone size	CDR3 length	J gene	CDR3 DNA	CDR3 protein
TRBV28	.	.	12	TRBJ1-3	TGTGCCAGCAGTCCGCGAACTCACACCATATATTTT	CASSPRTHTIYF
TRBV19	TRBD1	.	15	TRBJ2-2	TGTGCCAGTAGGGGACAGGGGGACTACACCGGGGAGCTGTTTTTT	CASRGQGDYTGELFF
TRBV7-9	.	.	14	TRBJ1-5	TGTGCCAGCAGCCCCCTTACAGGCAATCAGCCCCAGCATTTT	CASSPLTGNQPQHF
TRBV7-2	TRBD1	.	14	TRBJ2-7	TGTGCCAGCAGCCGGGACAGGGGGCCCTACGAGCAGTACTTC	CASSRDRGPYEQYF
TRBV7-3	TRBD2	.	16	TRBJ2-1	TGTGCCAGCAGCTCAGGACTAGCGGGAGGCAGCAATGAGCAGTTCTTC	CASSSGLAGGSNEQFF
TRBV19	.	.	18	TRBJ1-5	TGTGCCAGTAGTATGCTTGGACAAGACATATATAGCAATCAGCCCCAGCATTTT	CASSMLGQDIYSNQPQHF
TRBV6-5	.	.	12	TRBJ2-7	TGTGCCAGCAGTTGGAGGCGGTCCGAGCAGTACTTC	CASSWRRSEQYF
TRBV5-1	.	.	16	TRBJ2-1	TGCGCCAGCAGCTTGGAGCCACACAAATCCTACAATGAGCAGTTCTTC	CASSLEPHKSYNEQFF
TRBV5-6	.	.	15	TRBJ2-7	TGTGCCAGCAGCTTGGGGTCAGGGAGGTACTACGAGCAGTACTTC	CASSLGSGRYYEQYF
TRBV7-3	TRBD2	.	17	TRBJ2-2	TGTGCCAGCAGTCCCAGACTAGCGGGAGAAAAGACCGGGGAGCTGTTTTTT	CASSPRLAGEKTGELFF
TRBV30	.	.	12	TRBJ1-2	TGTGCCTGGAGTCCGGGGGACGTAGGCTACACCTTC	CAWSPGDVGYTF
TRBV4-1	TRBD2	once	16	TRBJ2-3	TGCGCCAGCAGCCTAGGCCGGGGGGGCTTCACAGATACGCAGTATTTT	CASSLGRGGFTDTQYF
TRBV19	.	.	13	TRBJ1-5	TGTGCCAGTAGCCGGGGGCGGAATCAGCCCCAGCATTTT	CASSRGRNQPQHF
TRBV6-6	.	.	16	TRBJ1-4	TGTGCCAGCAGACCTTCACCTCCGGGTGCAAGTGAAAAACTGTTTTTT	CASRPSPPGASEKLFF
TRBV19	.	.	13	TRBJ1-1	TGTGCCAGTATGTTCGGAGTGAACACTGAAGCTTTCTTT	CASMFGVNTEAFF
TRBV7-9	.	once	14	TRBJ2-3	TGTGCCAGCAGCCTCCGGGACCTCACAGATACGCAGTATTTT	CASSLRDLTDTQYF
TRBV3-1/TRBV3-2	.	.	12	TRBJ2-1	TGTGCCAGCAGCCTCCTACCCAATGAGCAGTTCTTC	CASSLLPNEQFF
TRBV29-1	.	.	12	TRBJ2-7	TGCAGCGTAGAGGGGTCCCGTCTCGAGCAGTACTTC	CSVEGSRLEQYF
TRBV2	TRBD1	once	16	TRBJ1-5	TGTGCCAGCAGTCGCCAGGGGAACAGGGGGGGTCAGCCCCAGCATTTT	CASSRQGNRGGQPQHF
TRBV7-6	.	.	14	TRBJ1-1	TGTGCCAGCAGCTCCGGGACGACAAACACTGAAGCTTTCTTT	CASSSGTTNTEAFF
TRBV9	.	.	15	TRBJ1-4	TGTGCCAGCAGCGTTGGGGAGGGACGAGTTGAAAAACTGTTTTTT	CASSVGEGRVEKLFF
TRBV7-9	TRBD1	.	15	TRBJ1-2	TGTGCCAGCAGCCCTAGCGGGACAGTGGGTTATGGCTACACCTTC	CASSPSGTVGYGYTF
TRBV11-3	.	.	13	TRBJ2-5	TGTGCCAGCAAGCGAGGAGGGGACGAGACCCAGTACTTC	CASKRGGDETQYF
TRBV15	.	.	16	TRBJ1-3	TGTGCCACCAGCAGGGACTACCTGAGCTCTGGAAACACCATATATTTT	CATSRDYLSSGNTIYF
TRBV27	.	.	15	TRBJ2-2	TGTGCCAGCAGTCCCACACGGGCGGGGACCGGGGAGCTGTTTTTT	CASSPTRAGTGELFF
TRBV7-2	.	.	17	TRBJ2-7	TGTGCCAGCAGCTTAGAGTCATTCTCCAGCCGCTCCTACGAGCAGTACTTC	CASSLESFSSRSYEQYF
TRBV3-1/TRBV3-2	TRBD2	.	16	TRBJ2-1	TGTGCCAGCAGCCACCCGGGGGACTACTACTACAATGAGCAGTTCTTC	CASSHPGDYYYNEQFF
TRBV28	TRBD1	.	15	TRBJ1-1	TGTGCCAGCAGCCTTCCCGGACAGGGACGAACTGAAGCTTTCTTT	CASSLPGQGRTEAFF
TRBV6-6	.	.	15	TRBJ2-1	TGTGCCAGCAGTTACTCCGGGGGGCCCTACAATGAGCAGTTCTTC	CASSYSGGPYNEQFF
TRBV7-9	.	.	15	TRBJ2-7	TGTGCCAGCAGCTTAGCTACAGGCGGCAGGGACGAGCAGTACTTC	CASSLATGGRDEQYF
TRBV6-5	.	.	14	TRBJ1-5	TGTGCCAGCAGTTACTCATTCGTTGACCAGCCCCAGCATTTT	CASSYSFVDQPQHF
TRBV6-5	TRBD2	.	12	TRBJ2-7	TGTGCCAGCAGGCGGGAGTTCTACGAGCAGTACTTC	CASRREFYEQYF
TRBV28	.	.	17	TRBJ2-6	TGTGCCAGCAGTTCACAGGGTGCCCACTCTGGGGCCAACGTCCTGACTTTC	CASSSQGAHSGANVLTF
TRBV18	.	few	14	TRBJ2-7	TGTGCCAGCTCACCCAGTTGGGATTCCTACGAGCAGTACTTC	CASSPSWDSYEQYF
TRBV9	TRBD2	.	18	TRBJ2-3	TGTGCCAGCAGCGTGGGGCCGAGGACTAGCGGCAGCACAGATACGCAGTATTTT	CASSVGPRTSGSTDTQYF
TRBV28	.	.	13	TRBJ1-2	TGTGCCAGCAGACAACAGGGTGTCACTGGCTACACCTTC	CASRQQGVTGYTF
TRBV2	TRBD2	.	16	TRBJ2-2	TGTGCCAGCAGCTTACTAGCGGGAGCTCGGACCGGGGAGCTGTTTTTT	CASSLLAGARTGELFF
TRBV12-3/TRBV12-4	TRBD1	.	13	TRBJ2-7	TGTGCCAGCAGTTTCCAGACAGGGTCCGAGCAGTACTTC	CASSFQTGSEQYF
TRBV9	.	.	12	TRBJ1-1	TGTGCCAGCGGCCGGGGTTACACTGAAGCTTTCTTT	CASGRGYTEAFF
TRBV24-1	TRBD2	.	14	TRBJ2-7	TGTGCCACCAGTGCTAGCGGGAGCATACGCGAGCAGTACTTC	CATSASGSIREQYF
TRBV7-8	.	.	14	TRBJ2-2	TGTGCCAGCAGCTTAGCGATCCTAGGGAGGGAGCTGTTTTTT	CASSLAILGRELFF
TRBV27	.	few	14	TRBJ1-2	TGTGCCAGCGGTGAGGGAGGGAGGAACTATGGCTACACCTTC	CASGEGGRNYGYTF
TRBV6-5	.	.	15	TRBJ1-6	TGTGCCAGCAGGCGGAAAGGGGATTCTAATTCACCCCTCCACTTT	CASRRKGDSNSPLHF
TRBV28	TRBD1	.	14	TRBJ2-1	TGTGCCAGCAGTTCTTGGGACAGAGACAATGAGCAGTTCTTC	CASSSWDRDNEQFF
TRBV7-3	.	once	13	TRBJ1-1	TGTGCCAGCAGCCCCAGCCCGAACACTGAAGCTTTCTTT	CASSPSPNTEAFF
TRBV7-2	.	.	13	TRBJ1-2	TGTGCCAGCACGCACCGGGGTGGCTATGGCTACACCTTC	CASTHRGGYGYTF
TRBV20-1	TRBD2	.	16	TRBJ2-3	TGCAGTGCTAGTGTGGGTCTAGCGGGAGGGGCAGATACGCAGTATTTT	CSASVGLAGGADTQYF
TRBV30	.	.	14	TRBJ1-4	TGTGCCTGGAGTGTCAGGGCTACTAATGAAAAACTGTTTTTT	CAWSVRATNEKLFF
TRBV19	.	.	13	TRBJ1-5	TGTGCCAGTAGCGTTGGGGGCGGTCAGCCCCAGCATTTT	CASSVGGGQPQHF
TRBV19	.	once	11	TRBJ2-5	TGTGCCAGTAGTATTCGAGAGACCCAGTACTTC	CASSIRETQYF
TRBV27	.	.	12	TRBJ2-1	TGTGCCAGCAGGCCGGCCTACAATGAGCAGTTCTTC	CASRPAYNEQFF
TRBV28	TRBD1	few	15	TRBJ1-2	TGTGCCAGCAGTTTCCCGGGACAGGGTTCATATGGCTACACCTTC	CASSFPGQGSYGYTF
TRBV27	.	.	15	TRBJ1-1	TGTGCCAGCAGTTTAAGAGGGTCACCAAACACTGAAGCTTTCTTT	CASSLRGSPNTEAFF
TRBV29-1	.	.	14	TRBJ1-2	TGCAGCGTTGAAGGTCAGGGCGCCTGGCGGGGCTACACCTTC	CSVEGQGAWRGYTF
TRBV18	.	.	16	TRBJ1-2	TGTGCCAGCTCATTGACTGGACGGCTACTTAACTATGGCTACACCTTC	CASSLTGRLLNYGYTF